This TCR beta chain appears in the sequencing data of a study of blood T cells in healthy people across ages. Primers used in a second PCR of about 7 to 12 cycles were a sample-barcoded 5' primer and a J-beta primer mix. TCRdb reanalysed the 5' RACE reads using MiXCR and keeps one entry per CDR3 protein. Among just under 750,000 distinct CDR3 sequences, approximately 21% were seen once, and the ten largest hold roughly 22%. PBMCs were isolated at a quantity of at least 7 million per sample. As for this clonotype: Antigen specificity is unknown.

Study-level findings and limits: Naive and antigen-experienced cells could not be conclusively compared, given unsorted PBMCs.

The CDR3 is 14 amino acids. The ends were cut back, 5 bases at V and 5 bases at J, with 15 bases in the middle. This TCR derives from an older man in good health. The chain is built from TRBV12-3 or TRBV12-4 and TRBJ2-5, with D perhaps matching TRBD1 (6 bases). The sample taken for sequencing was blood. The DNA of the CDR3 is TGTGCCAGCAGTCCCCGCAGGGGTTTGGAGACCCAGTACTTC. It is translated as CASSPRRGLETQYF.